The 9 T cell receptor beta chains listed next were all sequenced from one sample in a study of cytomegalovirus exposure and HLA in healthy donors. The PCR was carried out with 60 Vbeta primers and 13 Jbeta primers. Repertoires were generated with immunoSEQ multiplex PCR, while TCRdb's copy carries only in-frame clones and drops some. The sample yields around 100,000 clones, under 85% seen once. The specimen was PBMCs. All receptors come from a man younger than 40 in good health and CMV-seropositive.

The chain employs TRBV7-2 and TRBJ2-3; 9 bases match TRBD2. CDR1 and CDR2 (germline): SGHTA, FQGNSA. V was clipped by 5 bases and J by 5 bases; unmatched bases: 8. This CDR3 has 15 residues. For the CDR3, the DNA is TGTGCCAGCAGCCCAGCGGGGGGAGCAAGAGATACGCAGTATTTT. Amino acids: CASSPAGGARDTQYF. The full variable domain, completed using reference TRBV7-2 and TRBJ2-3, is GAGVSQSPSNKVTEKGKDVELRCDPISGHTALYWYRQSLGQGLEFLIYFQGNSAPDKSGLPSDRFSAERTGGSVSTLTIQRTQQEDSAVYLCASSPAGGARDTQYFGPGTRLTVL.

This clone was counted once. The rearrangement uses TRBV4-3 and TRBJ2-3; D gene unclear. The V gene's germline CDR1 is LGHNA and CDR2 YSLEER. V was clipped by 0 bases and J by 4 bases, with 11 bases between them. This CDR3 is 15 amino acids long. In DNA form, the CDR3 reads TGCGCCAGCAGCCAAGAGTATCGTACATCAGATACGCAGTATTTT. Protein: CASSQEYRTSDTQYF.

This chain joins TRBV30 and TRBJ1-5, with a possible D match to TRBD1 (6 bases). V was clipped by 2 bases and J by 2 bases, with 7 bases between them. This CDR3 has 13 amino acids. The germline CDR1 and CDR2 sequences are GTSNPN and SVGIG (reference sequence). In DNA form, the CDR3 reads TGTGCCTGGAGTAAGGGGGGCAATCAGCCCCAGCATTTT. Translating gives CAWSKGGNQPQHF. Full variable domain (rest looked up from reference TRBV30 and TRBJ1-5): SQTIHQWPATLVQPVGSPLSLECTVEGTSNPNLYWYRQAAGRGLQLLFYSVGIGQISSEVPQNLSASRPQDRQFILSSKKLLLSDSGFYLCAWSKGGNQPQHFGDGTRLSIL.

The chain is built from TRBV5-6 and TRBJ2-4; 9 bases match TRBD1. The CDR3 covers 17 residues. The J segment lost 0 bases and the V segment lost 3 bases, leaving 7 bases of the junction unmatched. Germline CDR1 reads SGHDT; CDR2 reads YYEEEE. DNA of the CDR3: TGTGCCAGCAGCTACTTACAGGGGGCCCTAGCCAAAAACATTCAGTACTTC. Translated: CASSYLQGALAKNIQYF.

The chain uses TRBV11-2 and TRBJ2-2; perhaps TRBD2 as D (7 bases). Trimming pared 0 bases from V and 5 bases from J, leaving 25 bases between. Per the germline V gene, CDR1 is SGHAT and CDR2 is FQNNGV. The CDR3 totals 20 residues. The CDR3: CASSLDRPLAGANFTGELFF. For the CDR3, the DNA is TGTGCCAGCAGCTTAGACCGTCCCCTGGCGGGGGCTAATTTTACCGGGGAGCTGTTTTTT. The full variable domain, its missing parts supplied by reference TRBV11-2 and TRBJ2-2, is EAGVAQSPRYKIIEKRQSVAFWCNPISGHATLYWYQQILGQGPKLLIQFQNNGVVDDSQLPKDRFSAERLKGVDSTLKIQPAKLEDSAVYLCASSLDRPLAGANFTGELFFGEGSRLTVL.

The rearrangement joins TRBV7-3 to TRBJ2-3, with 7 bases fitting TRBD1. The trim removed 4 bases at V and 6 bases at J, leaving 7 bases unmatched. Germline-derived CDR1 and CDR2 are SGHTA and FQGTGA. The CDR3 loop spans 14 amino acids. CDR3 DNA: TGTGCCAGCAGCTCCCTAAAGGGGGCCGATACGCAGTATTTT. It codes for CASSSLKGADTQYF.

The chain links TRBV9 to TRBJ2-1, with D perhaps matching TRBD2 (5 bases). The CDR3 contains 15 residues. CDR1 is SGDLS, CDR2 YYNGEE, per germline. The V and J ends lost 1 base and 3 bases respectively, with 11 bases between them. This chain's CDR3 is CASSVRQEVYNEQFF. DNA for the CDR3: TGTGCCAGCAGCGTACGGCAGGAGGTCTACAATGAGCAGTTCTTC.

This chain connects TRBV2 to TRBJ2-1; D is possibly TRBD1 (6 bases). The CDR3 loop spans 15 amino acids. V lost 5 bases and J lost 3, with 14 bases in between. The V gene's germline CDR1 is SNHLY and CDR2 FYNNEI. The CDR3 here is CASSPDRRVYNEQFF. The CDR3 coding sequence is TGTGCCAGCAGTCCCGACAGGCGCGTCTACAATGAGCAGTTCTTC. Variable domain in full (rest from reference TRBV2 and TRBJ2-1): EPEVTQTPSHQVTQMGQEVILRCVPISNHLYFYWYRQILGQKVEFLVSFYNNEISEKSEIFDDQFSVERPDGSNFTLKIRSTKLEDSAMYFCASSPDRRVYNEQFFGPGTRLTVL.

This clone was recorded at least ten times. J is TRBJ1-1 and V is TRBV4-3; weak D call: TRBD1 (6 bases). Trimming left V 1 base short and J 2 bases short, with 17 bases between. The CDR3 has 17 residues. From germline, CDR1 is LGHNA and CDR2 YSLEER. CDR3: CASSQVRTVFGNTEAFF. The CDR3 DNA reads TGCGCCAGCAGCCAAGTTCGGACAGTTTTCGGAAACACTGAAGCTTTCTTT.